This TCR beta chain was sequenced in a study of shared clonotypes between healthy human individuals. Study as a whole: Donors had three CD4 naive, three CD4 memory, two CD8 naive and one CD8 memory plate apiece. Whole-study results and caveats: Large depth notwithstanding, sorted-subset sequencing proved incomplete by rarefaction. In general, naive subsets displayed greater estimated richness than memory subsets did.

Comment on this clone: Its antigen is unknown.

DNA at 150 to 250 ng, 25,000 to 35,000 T cell genomes, went into sorted-subset replicate PCRs. The data were produced by immunoSEQ multiplex PCR, yet TCRdb's version contains in-frame clones alone and is incomplete. The sample shows some 1.1 million clones, approximately 77% of them seen only once. Between the trimmed V and J ends, which lost 4 bases and 4 bases, there was a span of 15 bases. Germline CDR1 SGHNT, CDR2 YYREEE (reference sequence). The CDR3 consists of 15 residues. The clonotype originates from a man between 18 and 35 years old in good health. Some clones in this sample may be carry-over from other donors' samples. Sequencing was done on a sample of memory CD4+ T cells from PBMCs. Subset reported: CD45RA-negative fraction. V usage is TRBV5-4 and J usage is TRBJ2-1; D might be TRBD2 (6 bases). The CDR3 DNA sequence: TGTGCCAGCAGCATCCCCCGGGACTCTTACAATGAGCAGTTCTTC. It codes for CASSIPRDSYNEQFF.